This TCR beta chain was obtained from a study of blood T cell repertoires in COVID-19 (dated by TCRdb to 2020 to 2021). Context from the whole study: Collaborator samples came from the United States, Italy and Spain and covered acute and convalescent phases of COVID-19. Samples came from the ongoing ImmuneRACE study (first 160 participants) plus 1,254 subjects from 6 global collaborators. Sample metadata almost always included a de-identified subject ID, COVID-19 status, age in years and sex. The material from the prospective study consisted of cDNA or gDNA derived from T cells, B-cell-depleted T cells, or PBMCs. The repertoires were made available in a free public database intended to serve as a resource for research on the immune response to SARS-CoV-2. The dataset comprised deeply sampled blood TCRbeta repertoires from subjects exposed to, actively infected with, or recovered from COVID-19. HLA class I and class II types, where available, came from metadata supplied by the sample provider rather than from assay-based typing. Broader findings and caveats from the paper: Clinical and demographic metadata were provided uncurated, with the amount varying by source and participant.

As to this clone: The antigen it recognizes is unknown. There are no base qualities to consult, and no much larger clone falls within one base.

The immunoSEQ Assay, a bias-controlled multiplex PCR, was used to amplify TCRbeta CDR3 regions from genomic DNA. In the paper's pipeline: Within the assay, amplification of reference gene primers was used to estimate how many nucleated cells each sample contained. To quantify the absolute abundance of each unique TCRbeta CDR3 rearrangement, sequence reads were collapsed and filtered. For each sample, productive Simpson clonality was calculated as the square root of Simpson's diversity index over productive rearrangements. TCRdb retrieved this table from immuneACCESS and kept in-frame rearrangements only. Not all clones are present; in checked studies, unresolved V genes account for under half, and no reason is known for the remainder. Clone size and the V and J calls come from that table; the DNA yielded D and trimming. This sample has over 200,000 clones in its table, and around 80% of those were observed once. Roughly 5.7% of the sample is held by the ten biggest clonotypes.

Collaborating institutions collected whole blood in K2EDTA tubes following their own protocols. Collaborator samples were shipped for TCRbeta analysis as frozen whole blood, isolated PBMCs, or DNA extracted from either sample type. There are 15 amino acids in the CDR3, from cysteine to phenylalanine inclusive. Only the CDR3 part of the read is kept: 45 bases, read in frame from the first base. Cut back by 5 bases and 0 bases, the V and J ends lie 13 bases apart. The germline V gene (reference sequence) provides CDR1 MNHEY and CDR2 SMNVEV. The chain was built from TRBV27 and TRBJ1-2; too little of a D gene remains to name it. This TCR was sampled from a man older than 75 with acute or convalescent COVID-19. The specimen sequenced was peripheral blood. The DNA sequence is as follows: TGTGCCAGCAGTCCCGGCGGCAGAGCTAACTATGGCTACACCTTC. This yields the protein CASSPGGRANYGYTF.